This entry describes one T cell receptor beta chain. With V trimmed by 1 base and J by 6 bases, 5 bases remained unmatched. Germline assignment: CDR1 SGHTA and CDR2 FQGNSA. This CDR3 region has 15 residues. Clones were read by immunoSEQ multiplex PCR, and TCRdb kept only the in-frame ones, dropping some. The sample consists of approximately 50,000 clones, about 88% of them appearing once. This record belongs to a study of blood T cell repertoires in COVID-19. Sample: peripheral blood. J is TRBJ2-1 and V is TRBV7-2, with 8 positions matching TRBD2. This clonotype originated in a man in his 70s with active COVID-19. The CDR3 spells CASSLVGGAANEQFF. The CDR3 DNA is TGTGCCAGCAGCTTAGTCGGGGGGGCAGCCAATGAGCAGTTCTTC.